The next 23 T cell receptor beta chains were all read from a single sample in a study of response to subunit inactivated influenza vaccine. MiXCR, applied by TCRdb to the RT-PCR reads, yields one record per CDR3 protein. The table lists about 780,000 distinct CDR3 sequences, less than 20% of them singletons. The material sequenced was PBMCs from blood, taken around 5 days after vaccination. The receptors originated from a man in his forties or fifties who received an inactivated influenza vaccine.

This clonotype has just a few counts. V and J are TRBV10-3 and TRBJ2-5; 10 bases match TRBD2. CDR1 is ENHRY, CDR2 SYGVKD, per germline. The CDR3 has 15 residues. The J segment lost 2 bases and the V segment lost 4 bases, leaving 4 bases of the junction unmatched. The CDR3 loop reads CAISGGLAPQETQYF. CDR3 nucleotides: TGTGCCATCAGTGGGGGACTAGCGCCGCAAGAGACCCAGTACTTC.

The table lists this clonotype with many counts. V and J are TRBV7-9 and TRBJ2-1, with D uncertain. The CDR3 contains 12 residues. V was cut by 4 bases and J by 15 bases, with 16 bases left in between. Germline loops: CDR1 SEHNR, CDR2 FQNEAQ (reference sequence). This chain's CDR3 is CASSSPVPSMFF. CDR3 DNA: TGTGCCAGCAGCTCGCCCGTCCCCTCTATGTTCTTC.

This chain joins TRBV18 and TRBJ2-7, with TRBD1 matching over 7 bases. CDR3 length equals 13 residues. The V segment lost 5 bases and the J segment 0 bases; nucleotides outside the gene matches: 1. The germline V gene has CDR1 KGHSH and CDR2 LQKENI. CDR3 loop: CASSTGASYEQYF. The CDR3 DNA reads as TGTGCCAGCTCAACAGGGGCCTCCTACGAGCAGTACTTC.

The chain couples TRBV11-1 to TRBJ2-6, with 10 bases matching TRBD1. Germline trimming cut 3 bases from V and 4 bases from J; bases unmatched to any gene: 9. The CDR3 spans 18 residues. In germline, CDR1 is SGHAT, CDR2 FQDESV (reference sequence). CDR3 residues: CASSLTGTGALGANVLTF. In DNA form, the CDR3 reads TGTGCCAGCAGCTTGACCGGGACAGGGGCGCTGGGGGCCAACGTCCTGACTTTC.

The J gene is TRBJ1-2, the V gene TRBV4-2; D remains ambiguous. The CDR3 spans 16 residues. In germline, CDR1 is LGHNA, CDR2 YNFKEQ. The V gene lost 0 bases and the J gene lost 0 bases, with 11 bases spanning the gap. The CDR3 region is CASSQDTSLANYGYTF. The CDR3 DNA reads TGTGCCAGCAGCCAAGATACCTCCTTAGCTAACTATGGCTACACCTTC.

In its sample, this clonotype was seen a few times. V is TRBV2 and J is TRBJ1-6, with D possibly TRBD1 on 5 matching bases. The CDR3 has 16 amino acids. The germline gives CDR1 SNHLY, CDR2 FYNNEI. The V gene lost 4 bases and the J gene lost 1 base, with 11 bases spanning the gap. The DNA of the CDR3 is TGTGCCAGCAGTGGGGGCATTCGGTCCTATAATTCACCCCTCCACTTT. This sequence encodes CASSGGIRSYNSPLHF. Supplemented by reference TRBV2 and TRBJ1-6, the full variable domain reads EPEVTQTPSHQVTQMGQEVILRCVPISNHLYFYWYRQILGQKVEFLVSFYNNEISEKSEIFDDQFSVERPDGSNFTLKIRSTKLEDSAMYFCASSGGIRSYNSPLHFGNGTRLTVT.

Ten or more counts support this clonotype. CDR3 DNA: TGCAGTGCTAACAGGGGGAGCAATCAGCCCCAGCATTTT. Protein: CSANRGSNQPQHF. The chain has TRBV20-1 and TRBJ1-5; 8 nucleotides agree with TRBD1. Germline lookup yields CDR1 DFQATT and CDR2 SNEGSKA (reference sequence). The CDR3 has 13 residues. Trimming took 4 bases from V and 1 from J; bases not matched to a gene: 0.

This clonotype was observed a handful of times. The chain links TRBV2 to TRBJ2-2, with 9 positions matching TRBD1. In germline, CDR1 is SNHLY, CDR2 FYNNEI. The CDR3 is 16 amino acids. With 8 bases clipped from V and 7 bases from J, the junction kept 14 bases outside the gene matches. CDR3 sequence reads: CASLSIGTGSVGELFF. DNA of the CDR3: TGTGCCAGCTTGTCCATCGGGACAGGGTCGGTCGGGGAGCTGTTTTTT.

This clonotype was counted many times. The chain combines TRBV4-2 with TRBJ2-2, with a weak D call TRBD2 (5 bases). Deletions cut 6 bases from V and 8 bases from J, with 16 bases between. The germline V gene has CDR1 LGHNA and CDR2 YNFKEQ. The CDR3 covers 14 residues. CDR3 residues: CASSLDSSPGELFF. The CDR3, as DNA: TGTGCCAGCAGTTTGGACTCCTCACCGGGGGAGCTGTTTTTT.

The table lists this clonotype with many counts. The CDR3 DNA reads as TGTGCCAGCAGTTTCTTGGGCGGAAGCACAGATACGCAGTATTTT. Translation gives CASSFLGGSTDTQYF. V gene TRBV12-3 or TRBV12-4 combines with J gene TRBJ2-3; D is uncertain. This CDR3 is 15 amino acids long. Deletions cut 3 bases from V and 0 bases from J, with 10 bases between.

This clonotype was seen a few times. This chain uses TRBV7-2 with TRBJ2-2, with 9 bases matching TRBD1. CDR3 length: 15 amino acids. Germline trimming cut 6 bases from V and 2 bases from J; bases unmatched to any gene: 4. The germline V gene has CDR1 SGHTA and CDR2 FQGNSA. CDR3: CASRTTGGNTGELFF. The CDR3 DNA sequence: TGTGCCAGCAGGACGACAGGGGGAAACACCGGGGAGCTGTTTTTT.

The chain is built from TRBV29-1 and TRBJ1-1; unclear D gene. The CDR3 consists of 10 residues. V was pared by 0 bases and J by 11 bases, with 7 bases between. Germline-derived CDR1 and CDR2 are SQVTM and ANQGSEA. The CDR3 sequence: CSVEDYRAFF. CDR3 nucleotide sequence: TGCAGCGTTGAAGATTATAGGGCTTTCTTT.

This clonotype was observed a handful of times. The J gene is TRBJ1-2, the V gene TRBV28; 7 bases map to TRBD1. Germline V gene data show CDR1 as MDHEN and CDR2 as SYDVKM. V lost 6 bases, J lost 7 bases, and 8 bases stayed unmatched. The CDR3 is made up of 13 amino acids. The CDR3 nucleotides read TGTGCCAGCAGCCGGAGGACAGGCGGTGGCTACACCTTC. Its protein is CASSRRTGGGYTF.

This clonotype has more than one count but fewer than ten. The chain couples TRBV20-1 to TRBJ2-1; weak D call: TRBD1 (5 bases). CDR1 DFQATT and CDR2 SNEGSKA come from the germline V gene (reference sequence). This CDR3 region has 16 residues. The V end was cut by 5 bases, the J end by 0 bases, with 17 bases between. The CDR3 sequence is CSAVNQRQSSYNEQFF. DNA of the CDR3: TGCAGTGCTGTTAATCAAAGACAGAGCTCCTACAATGAGCAGTTCTTC.

The chain employs TRBV7-6 and TRBJ2-7; 7 bases map to TRBD1. Trimming removed 5 bases from V and 6 bases from J; junction bases left unmatched: 10. This CDR3 is built from 14 residues. Germline V lookup: CDR1 SGHVS, CDR2 FNYEAQ. The CDR3 coding sequence is TGTGCCAGCAGCCCCCCCCCCTCAGGGGGCGAGCAGTACTTC. This gives the protein CASSPPPSGGEQYF.

This clonotype turned up a few times. The chain carries TRBV6-5 and TRBJ2-1; tentative D call: TRBD2 (6 bases). Trimming shortened V by 2 bases and J by 0 bases, and 8 bases separated the two germline ends. Looked up from germline, CDR1 is MNHEY and CDR2 is SVGAGI. The CDR3 covers 15 residues. The CDR3 nucleotides read TGTGCCAGCAGTTACGACGGGAGCTCCTACAATGAGCAGTTCTTC. It encodes CASSYDGSSYNEQFF.

This clonotype was seen a handful of times. The chain recombines TRBV20-1 with TRBJ2-3; the match to TRBD1 covers 12 bases. Trimming removed 6 bases from V and 6 bases from J; junction bases left unmatched: 7. The CDR3 consists of 14 residues. Germline CDR1 reads DFQATT; CDR2 reads SNEGSKA (reference sequence). The CDR3 DNA sequence: TGCAGTGCGATACGGGACAGGGGGCGGGATACGCAGTATTTT. Its protein is CSAIRDRGRDTQYF.

This chain uses TRBV18 with TRBJ2-7, with 12 bases fitting TRBD1. V shed 6 bases, J shed 6 bases, and the junction held 9 bases outside the gene matches. CDR1 and CDR2 (germline): KGHSH, LQKENI. The CDR3 extends over 15 amino acids. The CDR3 sequence is CASSHTGTGGIEQYF. In DNA, the CDR3 is TGTGCCAGCTCCCACACCGGGACAGGGGGCATCGAGCAGTACTTC. The full variable domain, in which reference TRBV18 and TRBJ2-7 provide the parts outside the CDR3, is NAGVMQNPRHLVRRRGQEARLRCSPMKGHSHVYWYRQLPEEGLKFMVYLQKENIIDESGMPKERFSAEFPKEGPSILRIQQVVRGDSAAYFCASSHTGTGGIEQYFGPGTRLTVT.

This clonotype was seen a few times. Written as DNA, the CDR3 is TGTGCCAGCAGCTCTCAAGCCCTCCAGAACACTGAAGCTTTCTTT. It is translated as CASSSQALQNTEAFF. The rearrangement uses TRBV5-5 and TRBJ1-1; no definite D call. The CDR3 runs to 15 residues. Trimming pared 3 bases from V and 1 base from J, leaving 13 bases between. The germline V gene encodes CDR1 SGHKS and CDR2 YYEKEE (reference sequence).

This clonotype was seen just once. The chain recombines TRBV3-1 with TRBJ2-7, with 7 bases fitting TRBD1. In germline, CDR1 is LGHDT, CDR2 YNNKEL (reference sequence). CDR3 length equals 15 residues. V lost 2 bases and J lost 2; bases outside the gene matches: 6. CDR3 protein: CASSQTDRVAYEQYF. The DNA of the CDR3 is TGTGCCAGCAGCCAAACCGACAGGGTCGCCTACGAGCAGTACTTC.

This chain uses TRBV5-1 with TRBJ2-3, with D perhaps TRBD2 (5 bases). Germline CDR1 SGHRS, CDR2 YFSETQ. CDR3 length equals 15 residues. V shed 6 bases and J shed 0 bases, with 14 bases lying between them. The CDR3 here is CASTPFGGSTDTQYF. The CDR3 region has the DNA TGCGCCAGCACCCCGTTTGGCGGGAGCACAGATACGCAGTATTTT.

The chain is built from TRBV14 and TRBJ2-7, with D possibly being TRBD1 (6 bases). The CDR3 sequence is 14 residues long. Germline CDR1 and CDR2: SGHDN and FVKESK. With 4 bases removed from V and 5 bases from J, the gap between germline ends came to 15 bases. CDR3 DNA sequence: TGTGCCAGCAGCCCCTATAGGGGGTTCGACGAGCAGTACTTC. This encodes CASSPYRGFDEQYF.

This clonotype was detected many times. This chain uses TRBV20-1 with TRBJ2-3; the match to TRBD1 covers 8 bases. Per the germline V gene, CDR1 is DFQATT and CDR2 is SNEGSKA (reference sequence). The CDR3 consists of 15 residues. V lost 3 bases to trimming and J lost 4 bases; unmatched junction nucleotides: 9. CDR3 sequence (DNA): TGCAGTGCTAGCCGAACCAGGGGGCTGCCAGATACGCAGTATTTT. The encoded protein is CSASRTRGLPDTQYF.